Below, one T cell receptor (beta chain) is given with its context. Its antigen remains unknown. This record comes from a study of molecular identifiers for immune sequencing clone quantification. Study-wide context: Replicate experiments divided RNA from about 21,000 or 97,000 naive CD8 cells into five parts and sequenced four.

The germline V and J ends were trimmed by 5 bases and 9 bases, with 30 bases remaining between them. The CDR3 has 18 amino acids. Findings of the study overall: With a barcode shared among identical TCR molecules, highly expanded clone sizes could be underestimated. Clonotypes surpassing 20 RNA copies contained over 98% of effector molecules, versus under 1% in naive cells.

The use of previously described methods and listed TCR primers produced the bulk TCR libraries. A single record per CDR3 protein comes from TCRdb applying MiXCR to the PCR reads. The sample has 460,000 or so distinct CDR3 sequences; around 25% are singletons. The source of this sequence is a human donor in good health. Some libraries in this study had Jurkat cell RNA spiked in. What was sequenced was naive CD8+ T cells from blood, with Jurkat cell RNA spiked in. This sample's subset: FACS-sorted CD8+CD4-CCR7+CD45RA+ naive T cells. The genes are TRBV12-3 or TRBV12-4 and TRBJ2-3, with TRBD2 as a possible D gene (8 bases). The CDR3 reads CASSRQGLVGGPMETQYF. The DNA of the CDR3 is TGTGCCAGCAGTAGACAGGGACTAGTGGGAGGGCCGATGGAAACGCAGTATTTT.